This entry lists 5 T cell receptor beta chains sequenced from one sample in a study of T cell clonality in common variable immunodeficiency. These receptors' antigens are unknown. Regarding the study as a whole: Fewer deletions and N-nucleotide insertions were reportedly seen in common variable immunodeficiency TCR beta sequences.

Assay used: immunoSEQ multiplex PCR; TCRdb lists only in-frame clones, some missing. The sample yields some 20,000 clones, without any singletons. The sequencing sample was made of peripheral blood mononuclear cells. These receptors all stem from a human donor with common variable immunodeficiency.

This clone was counted a few times. The read finishes 3 residues shy of the CDR3 end, and the germline J gene is used to complete it. The rearrangement links TRBV7-9 to TRBJ2-1; 13 bases match TRBD2. The CDR3 totals 15 residues. The ends lost 1 base at V and 8 bases at J; junction bases unmatched: 2. Germline CDR1 is SEHNR and CDR2 is FQNEAQ (reference sequence). The covered CDR3 bases are TGTGCCAGCAGCTTAGGGACTAGCGGGAGTGATGAG. This sequence encodes CASSLGTSGSDE. The whole CDR3 sequence is CASSLGTSGSDEQFF.

This clone appeared a few times. Read sequence stops 3 residues before the CDR3 end, and the germline J gene provides the missing end. The chain uses TRBV19 and TRBJ2-7, with 12 positions matching TRBD1. CDR1 LNHDA and CDR2 SQIVND come from the germline V gene (reference sequence). This CDR3 is 16 amino acids long. The V gene end was trimmed by 3 bases and the J gene end by 5 bases; junction bases not matched to a gene: 8. Partial CDR3 DNA: TGTGCCAGTAGTATTGTACCGGGACAGGGGGCAGACGAG. Residues: CASSIVPGQGADE. Given in full, the CDR3 is CASSIVPGQGADEQYF.

This clone appeared a few times. The CDR3 goes on 3 residues after the read ends, and that part is filled in from the germline J gene. The gene calls are TRBV7-9 and TRBJ2-7; maybe TRBD1 (5 bases). V was pared by 0 bases and J by 6 bases, with 15 bases between. The germline CDR1 and CDR2 sequences are SEHNR and FQNEAQ (reference sequence). CDR3 length: 15 amino acids. The sequenced CDR3 bases are TGTGCCAGCAGCTTAGCTCTTACAGGCCCAATCGAG. As protein: CASSLALTGPIE. In full, the CDR3 is CASSLALTGPIEQYF. The variable domain in full, completed from reference TRBV7-9 and TRBJ2-7, reads DTGVSQNPRHKITKRGQNVTFRCDPISEHNRLYWYRQTLGQGPEFLTYFQNEAQLEKSRLLSDRFSAERPKGSFSTLEIQRTEQGDSAMYLCASSLALTGPIEQYFGPGTRLTVT.

As regards this clone: Read sequence stops 3 residues before the CDR3 end, and the germline J gene provides the missing end. V usage is TRBV18 and J usage is TRBJ1-2; TRBD1 might be the D (5 bases). This CDR3 region has 13 residues. The V gene's germline CDR1 is KGHSH and CDR2 LQKENI. With 6 bases removed from V and 0 bases from J, the gap between germline ends came to 8 bases. Incomplete CDR3 DNA: TGTGCCAGCTCGCGGGACTCTAACTATGGC. Its translation: CASSRDSNYG. The entire CDR3 is CASSRDSNYGYTF.

A word on this clone: Sequencing ends 3 residues short of the CDR3 end; the germline J gene provides the rest. The chain combines TRBV18 with TRBJ2-5; no clear D gene. Germline CDR1 and CDR2: KGHSH and LQKENI. Trimming cost V 3 bases and J 2 bases, with 4 bases left between them. The CDR3 has 12 amino acids. The covered CDR3 bases are TGTGCCAGCTCACCCGGGCAAGAGACC. Protein sequence: CASSPGQET. The whole CDR3 region reads CASSPGQETQYF.